The 2 T cell receptor beta chains reported below all come from one sample, sequenced in a study of cytomegalovirus exposure and HLA in healthy donors. Amplification used 60 Vbeta primers and 13 Jbeta primers. Produced via immunoSEQ multiplex PCR; TCRdb's table is partial and in-frame only. Among about 120,000 clones listed, roughly 67% were seen once. Input material: PBMCs. These TCRs come from a man aged 18 to 29 in good health and CMV-seropositive.

This chain joins TRBV6-4 and TRBJ1-6; 7 nucleotides align to TRBD1. In germline, CDR1 is MRHNA, CDR2 SNTAGT. The CDR3 contains 19 residues. V trimming: 7 bases; J trimming: 4 bases; junction bases outside the gene matches: 19. For the CDR3, the DNA is TGTGCCAGCACCCAACCCCTTGGACAGGACTTAGGATATAATTCACCCCTCCACTTT. Protein product: CASTQPLGQDLGYNSPLHF.

Only a few counts were recorded for this clone. This chain uses TRBV6-1 with TRBJ1-1; TRBD1 is a possible D gene (6 bases). The germline V gene encodes CDR1 MNHNS and CDR2 SASEGT. CDR3 length equals 13 residues. V dropped 11 bases and J dropped 1 base, with 14 bases sitting between them. CDR3 loop: CAGQLTGNTEAFF. CDR3 DNA: TGTGCCGGCCAGTTGACAGGGAACACTGAAGCTTTCTTT.